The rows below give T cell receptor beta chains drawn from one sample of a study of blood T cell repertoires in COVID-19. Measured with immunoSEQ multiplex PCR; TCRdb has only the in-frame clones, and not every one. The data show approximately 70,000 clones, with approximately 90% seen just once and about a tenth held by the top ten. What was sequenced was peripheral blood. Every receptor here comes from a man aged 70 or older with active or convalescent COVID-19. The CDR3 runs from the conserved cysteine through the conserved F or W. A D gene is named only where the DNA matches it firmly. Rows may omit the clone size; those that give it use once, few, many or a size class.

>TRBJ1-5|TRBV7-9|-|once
CASSPGNQPQHF
TGTGCCAGCAGCCCCGGGAATCAGCCCCAGCATTTT
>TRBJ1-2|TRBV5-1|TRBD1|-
CASSPGQEHGYTF
TGCGCCAGCAGCCCCGGACAGGAGCATGGCTACACCTTC
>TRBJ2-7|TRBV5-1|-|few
CASSFLALYPGDSYEQYF
TGCGCCAGCAGCTTTTTGGCCCTTTACCCGGGGGACTCCTACGAGCAGTACTTC
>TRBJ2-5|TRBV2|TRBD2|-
CASIANSGTETQYF
TGTGCCAGCATTGCTAATAGCGGGACAGAGACCCAGTACTTC
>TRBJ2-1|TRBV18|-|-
CASSTGISNEQFF
TGTGCCAGCTCAACAGGGATATCAAATGAGCAGTTCTTC
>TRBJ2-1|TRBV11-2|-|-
CASSLGQMRGTFTEQFF
TGTGCCAGCAGCTTAGGTCAAATGAGAGGGACATTTACTGAGCAGTTCTTC
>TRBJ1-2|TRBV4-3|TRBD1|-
CASSQVGTANYGYTF
TGCGCCAGCAGCCAAGTTGGGACAGCAAACTATGGCTACACCTTC
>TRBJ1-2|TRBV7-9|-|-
CASSLDRMASYGYTF
TGTGCCAGCAGCTTAGACAGGATGGCCTCCTATGGCTACACCTTC
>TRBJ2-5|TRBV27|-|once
CASSLTGVETQYF
TGTGCCAGCAGTTTAACCGGGGTAGAGACCCAGTACTTC
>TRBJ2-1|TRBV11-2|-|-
CASSLSWGEYDEQFF
TGTGCCAGCAGCCTAAGTTGGGGGGAGTACGATGAGCAGTTCTTC
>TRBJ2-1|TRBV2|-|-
CASRYDRSNEQFF
TGTGCCAGCAGGTATGACAGAAGCAATGAGCAGTTCTTC
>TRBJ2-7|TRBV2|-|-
CASSEQGPPSEQYF
TGTGCCAGCAGTGAACAGGGGCCCCCCAGCGAGCAGTACTTC
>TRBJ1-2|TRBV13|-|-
CASSLGRARGLYGYTF
TGTGCCAGCAGCTTAGGTCGAGCCCGCGGGCTTTATGGCTACACCTTC
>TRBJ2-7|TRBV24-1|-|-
CATSRPKTYRDLSYEQYF
TGTGCCACCAGTCGACCAAAAACCTACAGGGATTTATCCTACGAGCAGTACTTC
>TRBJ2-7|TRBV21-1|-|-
CASSKDDRGETYEQYF
TGTGCCAGCAGCAAAGATGACAGGGGGGAAACCTACGAGCAGTACTTC
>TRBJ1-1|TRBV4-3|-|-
CASSKSGEIGTEAFF
TGCGCCAGCTCCAAATCAGGGGAGATAGGCACTGAAGCTTTCTTT